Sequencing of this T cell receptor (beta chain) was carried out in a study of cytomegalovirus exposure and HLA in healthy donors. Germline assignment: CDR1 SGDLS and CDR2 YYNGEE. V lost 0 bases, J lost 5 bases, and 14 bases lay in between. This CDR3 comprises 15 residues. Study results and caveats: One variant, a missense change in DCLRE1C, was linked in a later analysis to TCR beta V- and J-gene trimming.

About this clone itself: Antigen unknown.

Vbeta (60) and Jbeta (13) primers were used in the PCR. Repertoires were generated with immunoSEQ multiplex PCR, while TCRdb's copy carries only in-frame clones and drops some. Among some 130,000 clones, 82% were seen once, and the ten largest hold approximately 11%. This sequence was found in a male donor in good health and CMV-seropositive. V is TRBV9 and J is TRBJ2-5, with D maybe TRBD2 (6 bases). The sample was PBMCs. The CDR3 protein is CASSVGRGLTETQYF. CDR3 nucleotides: TGTGCCAGCAGCGTAGGTCGGGGGTTGACGGAGACCCAGTACTTC.